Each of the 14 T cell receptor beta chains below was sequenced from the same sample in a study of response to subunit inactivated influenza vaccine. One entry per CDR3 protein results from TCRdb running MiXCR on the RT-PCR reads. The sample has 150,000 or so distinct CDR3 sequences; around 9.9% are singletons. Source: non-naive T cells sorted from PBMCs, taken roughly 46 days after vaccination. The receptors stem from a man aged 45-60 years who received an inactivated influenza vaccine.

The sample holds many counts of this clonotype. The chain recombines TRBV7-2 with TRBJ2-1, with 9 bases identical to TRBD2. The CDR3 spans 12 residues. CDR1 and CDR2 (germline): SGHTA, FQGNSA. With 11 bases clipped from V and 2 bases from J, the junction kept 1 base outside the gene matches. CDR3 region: CAERGAYNEQFF. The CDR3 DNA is TGTGCCGAGCGGGGGGCCTACAATGAGCAGTTCTTC.

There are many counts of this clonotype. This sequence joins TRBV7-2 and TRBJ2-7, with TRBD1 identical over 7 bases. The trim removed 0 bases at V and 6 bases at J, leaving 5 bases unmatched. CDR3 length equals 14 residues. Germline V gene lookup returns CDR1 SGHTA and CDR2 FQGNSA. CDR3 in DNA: TGTGCCAGCAGCTTAGCGGGACAGTACGGCGAGCAGTACTTC. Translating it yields CASSLAGQYGEQYF.

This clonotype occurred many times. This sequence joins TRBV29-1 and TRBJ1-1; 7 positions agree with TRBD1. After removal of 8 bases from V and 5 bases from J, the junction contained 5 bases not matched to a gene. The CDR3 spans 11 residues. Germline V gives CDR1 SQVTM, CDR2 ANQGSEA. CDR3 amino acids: CSSFRGTEAFF. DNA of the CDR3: TGCAGCTCATTCAGGGGGACTGAAGCTTTCTTT.

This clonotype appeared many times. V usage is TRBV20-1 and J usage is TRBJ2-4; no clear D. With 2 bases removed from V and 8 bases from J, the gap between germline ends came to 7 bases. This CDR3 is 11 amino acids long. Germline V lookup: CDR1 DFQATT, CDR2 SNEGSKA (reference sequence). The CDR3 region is CSARLLDIQYF. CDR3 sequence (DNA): TGCAGTGCTAGACTTTTAGACATTCAGTACTTC.

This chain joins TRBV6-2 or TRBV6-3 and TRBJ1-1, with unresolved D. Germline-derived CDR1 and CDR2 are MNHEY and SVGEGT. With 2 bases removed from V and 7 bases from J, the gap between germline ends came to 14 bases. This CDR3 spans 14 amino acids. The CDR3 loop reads CASSYPSTRVEAFF. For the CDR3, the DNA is TGTGCCAGCAGTTACCCAAGTACAAGGGTTGAAGCTTTCTTT.

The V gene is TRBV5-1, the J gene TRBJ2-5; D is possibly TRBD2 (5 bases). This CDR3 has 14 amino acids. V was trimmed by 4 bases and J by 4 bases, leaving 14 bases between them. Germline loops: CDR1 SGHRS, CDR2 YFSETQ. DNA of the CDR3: TGCGCCAGCAGCGGAGGACTCGGGCGAGAGACCCAGTACTTC. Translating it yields CASSGGLGRETQYF.

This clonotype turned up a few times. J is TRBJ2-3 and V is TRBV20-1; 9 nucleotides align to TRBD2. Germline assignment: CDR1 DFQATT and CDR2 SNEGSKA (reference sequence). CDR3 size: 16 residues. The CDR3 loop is CSNRLAEIPSPDTQYF. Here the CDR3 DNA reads TGCAGCAACAGACTAGCGGAGATCCCGTCCCCAGATACGCAGTATTTT.

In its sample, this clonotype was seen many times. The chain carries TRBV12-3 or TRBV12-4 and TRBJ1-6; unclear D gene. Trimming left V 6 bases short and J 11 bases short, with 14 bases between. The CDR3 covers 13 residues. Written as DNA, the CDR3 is TGTGCCAGCAGCCCTTCCGGCAATGCACCCCTCCACTTT. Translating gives CASSPSGNAPLHF.

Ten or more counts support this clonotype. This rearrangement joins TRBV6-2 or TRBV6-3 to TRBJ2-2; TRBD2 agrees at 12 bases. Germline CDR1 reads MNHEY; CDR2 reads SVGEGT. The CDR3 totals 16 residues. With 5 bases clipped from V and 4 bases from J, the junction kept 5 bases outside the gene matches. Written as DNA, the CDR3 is TGTGCCAGCAGTAACGGACTAGCGGGAATCACCGGGGAGCTGTTTTTT. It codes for CASSNGLAGITGELFF.

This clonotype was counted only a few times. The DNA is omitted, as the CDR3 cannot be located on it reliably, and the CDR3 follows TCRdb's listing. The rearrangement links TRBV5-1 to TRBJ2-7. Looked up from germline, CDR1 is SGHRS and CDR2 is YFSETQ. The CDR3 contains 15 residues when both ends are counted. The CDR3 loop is CASSFGNGILYEQYF.

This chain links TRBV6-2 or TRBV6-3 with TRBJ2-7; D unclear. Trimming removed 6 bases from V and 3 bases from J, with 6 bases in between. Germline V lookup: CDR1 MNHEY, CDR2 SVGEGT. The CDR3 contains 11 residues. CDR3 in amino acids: CASSQFYEQYF. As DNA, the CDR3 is TGTGCCAGCAGCCAATTCTACGAGCAGTACTTC.

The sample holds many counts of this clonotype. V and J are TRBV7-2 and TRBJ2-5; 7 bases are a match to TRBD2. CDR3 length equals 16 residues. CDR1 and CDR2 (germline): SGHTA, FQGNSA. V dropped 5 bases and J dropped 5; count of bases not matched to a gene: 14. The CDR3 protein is CASSRSRTSIIETQYF. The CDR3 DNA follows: TGTGCCAGCAGCCGTTCCCGGACTAGTATCATTGAGACCCAGTACTTC.

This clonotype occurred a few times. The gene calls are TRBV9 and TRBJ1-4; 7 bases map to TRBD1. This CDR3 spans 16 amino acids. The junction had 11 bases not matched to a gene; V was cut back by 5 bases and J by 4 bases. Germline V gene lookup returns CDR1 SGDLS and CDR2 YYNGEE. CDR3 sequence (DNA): TGTGCCAGCAGTCGGCGGACAGGTGCACATAATGAAAAACTGTTTTTT. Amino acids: CASSRRTGAHNEKLFF.

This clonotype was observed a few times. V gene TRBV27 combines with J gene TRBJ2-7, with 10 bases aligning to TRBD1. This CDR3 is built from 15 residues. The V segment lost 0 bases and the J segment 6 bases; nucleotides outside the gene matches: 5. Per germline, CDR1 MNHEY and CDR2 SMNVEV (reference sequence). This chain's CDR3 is CASSLSGTGVFEQYF. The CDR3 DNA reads TGTGCCAGCAGTTTATCGGGGACAGGGGTATTCGAGCAGTACTTC.